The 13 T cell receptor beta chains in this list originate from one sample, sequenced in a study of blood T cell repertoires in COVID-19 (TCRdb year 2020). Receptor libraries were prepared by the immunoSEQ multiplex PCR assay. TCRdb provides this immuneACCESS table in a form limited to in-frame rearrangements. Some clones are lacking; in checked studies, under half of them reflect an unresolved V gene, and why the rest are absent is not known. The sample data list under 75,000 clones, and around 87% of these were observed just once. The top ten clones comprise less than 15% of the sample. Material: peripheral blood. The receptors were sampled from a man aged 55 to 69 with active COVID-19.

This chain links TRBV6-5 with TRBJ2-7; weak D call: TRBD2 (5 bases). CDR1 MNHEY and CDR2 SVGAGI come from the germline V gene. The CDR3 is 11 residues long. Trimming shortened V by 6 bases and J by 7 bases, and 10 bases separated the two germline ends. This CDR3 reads CASRSRGEQYF. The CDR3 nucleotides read TGTGCCAGCAGATCACGAGGGGAGCAGTACTTC.

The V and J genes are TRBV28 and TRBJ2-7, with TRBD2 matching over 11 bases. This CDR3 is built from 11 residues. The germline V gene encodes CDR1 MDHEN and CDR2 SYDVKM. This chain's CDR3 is CVTSGSWEQYF. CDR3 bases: TGTGTCACTAGCGGGAGTTGGGAGCAGTACTTC.

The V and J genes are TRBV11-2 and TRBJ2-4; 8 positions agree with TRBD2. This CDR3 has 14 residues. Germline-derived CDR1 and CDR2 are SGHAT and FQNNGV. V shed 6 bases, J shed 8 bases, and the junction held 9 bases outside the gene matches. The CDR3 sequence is CASRATSVSYIQYF. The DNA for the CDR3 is TGTGCCAGCAGGGCGACTAGCGTTAGTTACATTCAGTACTTC.

For the CDR3, the DNA is TGTGCCAGCTCACCACGGCCAGGGAAGTCCGGGGAGCTGTTTTTT. Translation gives CASSPRPGKSGELFF. The chain employs TRBV18 and TRBJ2-2; TRBD1 might be the D (5 bases). The CDR3 has 15 residues. CDR1 is KGHSH and CDR2 is LQKENI in the germline V gene. V gave up 1 base and J gave up 6 bases, with 12 bases separating them.

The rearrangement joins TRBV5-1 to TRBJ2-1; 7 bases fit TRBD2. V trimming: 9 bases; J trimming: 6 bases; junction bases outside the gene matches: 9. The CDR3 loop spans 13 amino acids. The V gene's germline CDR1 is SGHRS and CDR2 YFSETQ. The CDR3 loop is CATKREVGNEQFF. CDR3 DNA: TGCGCCACCAAGCGGGAAGTAGGCAATGAGCAGTTCTTC.

The CDR3 bases are TGTGCCAGCAGTAACCCCGGCAGGGCCGGATCACCCCTCCACTTT. This encodes CASSNPGRAGSPLHF. This rearrangement joins TRBV6-2 or TRBV6-3 to TRBJ1-6, with D perhaps matching TRBD1 (5 bases). There are 15 residues in the CDR3. Germline V gene data show CDR1 as MNHEY and CDR2 as SVGEGT. The V and J ends lost 5 bases and 10 bases respectively, with 18 bases between them.

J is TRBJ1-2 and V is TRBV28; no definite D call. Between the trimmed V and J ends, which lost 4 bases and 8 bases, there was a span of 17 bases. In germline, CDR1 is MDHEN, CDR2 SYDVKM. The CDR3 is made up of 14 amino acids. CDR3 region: CASSSLRSSLGYTF. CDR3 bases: TGTGCCAGCAGTTCTCTCCGTTCGTCTCTCGGCTACACCTTC.

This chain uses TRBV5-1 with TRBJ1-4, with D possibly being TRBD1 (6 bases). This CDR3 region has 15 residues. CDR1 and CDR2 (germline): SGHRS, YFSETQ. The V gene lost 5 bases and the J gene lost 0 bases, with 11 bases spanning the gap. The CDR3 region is CASRLQGPTNEKLFF. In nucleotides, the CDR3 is TGCGCCAGCAGGCTACAGGGTCCAACTAATGAAAAACTGTTTTTT. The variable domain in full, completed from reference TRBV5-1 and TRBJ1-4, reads KAGVTQTPRYLIKTRGQQVTLSCSPISGHRSVSWYQQTPGQGLQFLFEYFSETQRNKGNFPGRFSGRQFSNSRSEMNVSTLELGDSALYLCASRLQGPTNEKLFFGSGTQLSVL.

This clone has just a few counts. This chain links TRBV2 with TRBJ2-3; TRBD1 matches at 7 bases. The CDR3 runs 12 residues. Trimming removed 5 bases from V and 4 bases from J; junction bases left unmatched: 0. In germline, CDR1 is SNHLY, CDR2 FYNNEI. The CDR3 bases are TGTGCCAGCAGTACAGGGGCAGATACGCAGTATTTT. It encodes CASSTGADTQYF.

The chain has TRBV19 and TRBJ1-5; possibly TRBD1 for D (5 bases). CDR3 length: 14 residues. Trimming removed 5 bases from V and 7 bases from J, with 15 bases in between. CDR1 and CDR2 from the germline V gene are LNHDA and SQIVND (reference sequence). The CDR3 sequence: CASSGSGGVQPQHF. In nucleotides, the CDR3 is TGTGCCAGTAGTGGATCCGGGGGGGTACAGCCCCAGCATTTT.

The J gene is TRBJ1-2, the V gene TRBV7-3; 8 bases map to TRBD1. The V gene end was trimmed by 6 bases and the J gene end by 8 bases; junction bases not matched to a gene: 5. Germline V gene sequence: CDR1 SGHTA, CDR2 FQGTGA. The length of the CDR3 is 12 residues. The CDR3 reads CASSLTGDGYTF. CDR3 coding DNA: TGTGCCAGCAGTCTGACAGGGGACGGCTACACCTTC. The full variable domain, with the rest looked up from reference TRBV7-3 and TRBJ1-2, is GAGVSQTPSNKVTEKGKYVELRCDPISGHTALYWYRQSLGQGPEFLIYFQGTGAADDSGLPNDRFFAVRPEGSVSTLKIQRTERGDSAVYLCASSLTGDGYTFGSGTRLTVV.

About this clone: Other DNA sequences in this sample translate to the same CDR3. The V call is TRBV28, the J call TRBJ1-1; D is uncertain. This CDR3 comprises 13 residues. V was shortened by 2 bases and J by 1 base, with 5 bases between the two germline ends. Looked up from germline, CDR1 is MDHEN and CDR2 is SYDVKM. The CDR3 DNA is TGTGCCAGCAGTTTACTCGGGAACACTGAAGCTTTCTTT. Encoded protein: CASSLLGNTEAFF. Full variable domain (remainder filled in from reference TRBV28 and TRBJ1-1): DVKVTQSSRYLVKRTGEKVFLECVQDMDHENMFWYRQDPGLGLRLIYFSYDVKMKEKGDIPEGYSVSREKKERFSLILESASTNQTSMYLCASSLLGNTEAFFGQGTRLTVV.

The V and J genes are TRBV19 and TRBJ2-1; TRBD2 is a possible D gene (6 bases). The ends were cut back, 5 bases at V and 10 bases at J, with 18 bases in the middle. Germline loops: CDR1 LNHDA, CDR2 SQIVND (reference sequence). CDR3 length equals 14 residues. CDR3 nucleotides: TGTGCCAGTAGTTCCGGGACTCACTTAGGGGAGCAGTTCTTC. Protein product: CASSSGTHLGEQFF.